This is a list of T cell receptor beta chains from one sample in a study of cytomegalovirus exposure and HLA in healthy donors. The assay was immunoSEQ multiplex PCR, and TCRdb's table has in-frame clones only and misses some. The data show roughly 100,000 clones, 70% to 90% seen once. The sequencing sample was made of PBMCs. These receptors were obtained from a middle-aged man in good health and CMV-seronegative. CDR3s include the opening cysteine and the closing phenylalanine or tryptophan. The order of the fields is clone size, D gene, J gene, V gene, CDR3 length, CDR3 protein, CDR3 DNA. A D gene is named only where the DNA matches it firmly. Clone size is not always given. Where it is, it says once, few, many or a class for expanded clones.

once . TRBJ1-2 TRBV19 12 CASSPTEYGYTF TGTGCCAGTAGTCCTACAGAATATGGCTACACCTTC
. . TRBJ1-1 TRBV6-9 14 CASSPRGANTEAFF TGTGCCAGCAGTCCCCGGGGGGCTAACACTGAAGCTTTCTTT
few TRBD1 TRBJ2-7 TRBV29-1 13 CSVEGQGRGEQYF TGCAGCGTTGAAGGACAGGGACGAGGCGAGCAGTACTTC
few TRBD1 TRBJ2-7 TRBV19 13 CASSPRTGSEQYF TGTGCCAGTAGTCCGCGGACAGGGAGCGAGCAGTACTTC
. TRBD1 TRBJ2-7 TRBV5-4 13 CASSYTGGNEQYF TGTGCCAGCAGCTATACAGGGGGGAACGAGCAGTACTTC
. TRBD1 TRBJ2-7 TRBV6-5 15 CASSYVQGGDYEQYF TGTGCCAGCAGTTATGTACAGGGGGGTGACTACGAGCAGTACTTC
. TRBD2 TRBJ2-7 TRBV23-1 17 CASSTTSGGGPAYEQYF TGCGCCAGCAGTACCACGAGCGGGGGAGGGCCCGCCTACGAGCAGTACTTC
. . TRBJ2-7 TRBV5-4 14 CASSPPSGFDEQYF TGTGCCAGCAGCCCTCCGTCCGGTTTCGACGAGCAGTACTTC
. . TRBJ1-6 TRBV6-1 17 CASSEWAPSSYNSPLHF TGTGCCAGCAGTGAATGGGCGCCGAGCTCCTATAATTCACCCCTCCACTTT
. TRBD1 TRBJ1-1 TRBV7-9 15 CASSLGDRANTEAFF TGTGCCAGCAGCTTAGGGGACAGGGCGAACACTGAAGCTTTCTTT
. TRBD2 TRBJ2-2 TRBV30 16 CAWRGLAGDNTGELFF TGTGCCTGGAGGGGACTAGCGGGGGACAACACCGGGGAGCTGTTTTTT
once TRBD2 TRBJ2-5 TRBV29-1 15 CSVTGGRYDQETQYF TGCAGCGTTACGGGGGGGCGCTATGATCAAGAGACCCAGTACTTC
. . TRBJ1-5 TRBV5-8 14 CASSLEGLDQPQHF TGTGCCAGCAGCTTGGAGGGGTTGGATCAGCCCCAGCATTTT
. TRBD1 TRBJ2-1 TRBV10-3 16 CAIRGTGKSSYNEQFF TGTGCCATCAGGGGGACAGGGAAGAGCTCCTACAATGAGCAGTTCTTC
. . TRBJ2-3 TRBV27 16 CASSLGLLIRTDTQYF TGTGCCAGCAGTTTAGGACTATTGATACGAACAGATACGCAGTATTTT
. TRBD1 TRBJ1-2 TRBV23-1 13 CASGTGGLYGYTF TGCGCCAGCGGGACAGGGGGCCTCTATGGCTACACCTTC
. TRBD2 TRBJ2-1 TRBV9 14 CASSGAGQYNEQFF TGTGCCAGCAGCGGAGCGGGGCAATACAATGAGCAGTTCTTC
. . TRBJ1-1 TRBV19 16 CASSPRAGKGNTEAFF TGTGCCAGTAGTCCCCGAGCAGGGAAAGGGAACACTGAAGCTTTCTTT
. . TRBJ1-1 TRBV6-6 14 CASSYETYNTEAFF TGTGCCAGCAGTTACGAGACATATAACACTGAAGCTTTCTTT
. . TRBJ1-2 TRBV2 13 CASSENRAYGYTF TGTGCCAGCAGTGAAAACAGAGCCTATGGCTACACCTTC
few TRBD1 TRBJ1-2 TRBV5-1 14 CASSRGDSNYGYTF TGCGCCAGCAGCAGAGGGGACAGCAACTATGGCTACACCTTC
once . TRBJ1-2 TRBV2 11 CASTQDYGYTF TGTGCCAGCACCCAGGACTATGGCTACACCTTC
. TRBD1 TRBJ1-1 TRBV7-2 15 CASSLGTGTVAEAFF TGTGCCAGCAGCTTAGGGACAGGGACGGTGGCTGAAGCTTTCTTT
. TRBD1 TRBJ1-6 TRBV7-8 16 CASSPRTGGNNSPLHF TGTGCCAGCAGCCCCCGGACAGGGGGAAATAATTCACCCCTCCACTTT